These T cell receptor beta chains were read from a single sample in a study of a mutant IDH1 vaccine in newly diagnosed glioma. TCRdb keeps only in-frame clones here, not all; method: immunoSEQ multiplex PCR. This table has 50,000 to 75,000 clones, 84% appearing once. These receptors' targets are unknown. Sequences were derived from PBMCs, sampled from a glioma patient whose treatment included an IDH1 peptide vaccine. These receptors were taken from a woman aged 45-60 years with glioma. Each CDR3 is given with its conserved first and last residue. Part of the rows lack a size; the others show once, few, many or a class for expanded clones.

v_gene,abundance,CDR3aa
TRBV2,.,CANRGRGRGDTGELFF
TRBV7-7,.,CASSPGLAGGRDEQFF
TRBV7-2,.,CASSSGGPLRTQYF
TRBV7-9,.,CASSLESINTEAFF
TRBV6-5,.,CASSTDKNTEAFF
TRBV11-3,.,CASSTSGDEQYF
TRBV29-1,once,CSALRLLVAEAFF
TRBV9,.,CASSGRESGELFF
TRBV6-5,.,CASSYYRGSTDTQYF
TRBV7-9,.,CASNGDHSYEQYF
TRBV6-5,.,CASRGGLTDTQYF
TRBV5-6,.,CASSLVGQGTYEQYF
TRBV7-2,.,CASSFRDIHNSPLHF
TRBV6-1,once,CASRDRGLGNSPLHF
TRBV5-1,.,CASSRDRAAGNTIYF
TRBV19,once,CASSIADTSYEQYF
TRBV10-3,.,CAISEENRQTDTQYF
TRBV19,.,CASSAWRGKVAEAFF
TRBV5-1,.,CASSFEGGNEKLFF
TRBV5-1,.,CASSLQTGPVDTQYF
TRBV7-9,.,CASSSDWGYEQYF
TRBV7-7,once,CASSFGGEETQYF
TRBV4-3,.,CASSQGVAGTYGYTF